The rows below give T cell receptor beta chains drawn from one sample of a study of cytotoxic CD8 clonotypes in ibrutinib-treated CLL. TCRdb's copy holds only in-frame clones and misses some; the assay was immunoSEQ multiplex PCR. The sample contains hundreds of thousands of clones, 67% of which appear only once. This sample comprised PBMCs, obtained after 36 months of ibrutinib treatment. The receptors shown here come from a human donor with chronic lymphocytic leukemia. Each CDR3 is given with its conserved first and last residue. The size field is filled for only some rows; it gives once, few, many or a size class.

cdr3_aa | v_call | clone_size
CASSPRVSYEQYF | TRBV18 | .
CASSFVAGGPTYEQYF | TRBV11-2 | .
CASSPPGGGGYEQYF | TRBV6-5 | .
CASSPGQGNYEQYF | TRBV14 | .
CASIRRRGYEQYF | TRBV28 | .
CASSPGLARSYEQYF | TRBV11-3 | .
CASSNKRRQNTEAFF | TRBV21-1 | .
CSAGPVTEAFF | TRBV20-1 | .
CASSTTGWGYEQYF | TRBV19 | .
CASSRGVNEQFF | TRBV18 | .
CASSLDGEDTQYF | TRBV7-8 | .
CASCRGGLNTGELFF | TRBV12-5 | .
CASSQRGAVLNTEAFF | TRBV19 | .
CASSEGAVIEQYF | TRBV6-1 | .
CASSQPSGRTSIEQFF | TRBV27 | .
CASKENQPQHF | TRBV6-9 | .
CASRHGQGSDTQYF | TRBV6-5 | few
CASSNEGQGAYEQYF | TRBV6-5 | few
CSVNKGGSAETQYF | TRBV29-1 | .
CASSMGQAHYNEQFF | TRBV19 | once
CASSPPGSNQPQHF | TRBV7-2 | .
CASSLGVDEQFF | TRBV7-9 | .
CAASDSHNEQFF | TRBV11-2 | .
CASRKANYGYTF | TRBV6-5 | .
CASSLGGPGQPNYGYTF | TRBV5-4 | .
CASSPRTGESPLHF | TRBV6-1 | .
CASSSVMTGQLNTEAFF | TRBV5-1 | .